Here is one T cell receptor (beta chain) with its context. Its target is not known. This entry is derived from a study of blood T cells in healthy people across ages. V was cut by 6 bases and J by 3 bases, with 19 bases left in between. CDR3 length: 16 residues. Study-wide results and caveats: In long-lived donors, naive CD4+ cell counts and diversity exceeded those of aged donors.

Using a J-beta primer mix together with a sample-barcoded 5' primer, a second PCR was run for roughly 6 to 12 cycles. One entry per CDR3 protein, called by TCRdb with MiXCR from the 5' RACE reads. Among roughly 650,000 distinct CDR3 sequences listed, 32% were seen once. This TCR came from a woman older than 75 in good health. Sample: blood. V usage is TRBV12-3 or TRBV12-4 and J usage is TRBJ2-3; D may be TRBD1 or TRBD2 (7 bases each). This chain's CDR3 is CASRSGGAWSTDTQYF. The CDR3 bases are TGTGCCAGCAGGTCAGGGGGGGCCTGGAGTACAGATACGCAGTATTTT.